This T cell receptor (beta chain) was profiled in a study of blood T cells in healthy people across ages (dated by TCRdb to between 2015 and 2016). About the investigation overall: In model experiments, roughly one uniquely barcoded TCR beta cDNA molecule per two T cells was captured by template switching. Using the same blood draw, the study looked at two additional independent replicas of 1 million unique cDNA reads for two donors, one aged 18 to 29 and the other aged 80 or older. The donors were split into four age groups: young (average about 16 years), middle-aged (nearly 40), aged (62) and long-lived (roughly 88). To track age-related changes in TCR beta repertoire diversity, the study relied on deep sequencing normalized with unique cDNA molecular identifiers. To avoid experimental bias, donors of different ages were spread randomly across the sequencing lanes.

This clonotype occurred a few times. No cognate antigen has been identified for it. Base quality data are lacking; no much larger clone is found one base away. The donors were roughly 39 Caucasian individuals from Russia, aged roughly 6 to 100 years, who were systemically healthy. Each donor gave 8 to 10 milliliters of peripheral blood, drawn into EDTA-treated Vacutainer tubes. Ficoll-Paque density-gradient centrifugation was used to isolate PBMCs, with at least 7 million per sample. Total RNA, at least 6 micrograms per sample, was extracted from PBMCs with Trizol reagent. For every donor, an aliquot of PBMCs went through flow cytometry to measure the percentages of naive CD45RAhigh/CD27high T cells. V is pared back by 6 bases and J by 3 bases, with 2 bases lying between the germline termini. From the cysteine up to the phenylalanine, the CDR3 has a length of 10 residues. Only the CDR3 region is kept as DNA, spanning 30 bases read in frame from base 1. Based on the germline V gene, the CDR1 and CDR2 sequences are SGDLS and YYNGEE.

Libraries were prepared through 5' RACE. Reads for this sample came from an Illumina HiSeq 2500. A second PCR of 7 to 11 cycles was run with a J-beta primer mix and a sample-barcoded 5' primer. Each TCR beta cDNA molecule received a unique molecular identifier from a template-switch 5' adaptor carrying 12 random nucleotides. Each sample yielded at least 3 million CDR3-containing paired-end reads. First-strand cDNA was synthesized from all RNA with the Mint cDNA synthesis kit, primed by a TRBC-specific oligonucleotide. Following uracil-DNA glycosylase treatment, all cDNA underwent a first 18-cycle PCR with the universal primers M1SS and BC2_uni_R. Per the source publication's procedure: For normalization, 1 million high-quality reads, each with a distinct molecular identifier, were randomly selected from each sample. Reads with shared molecular identifiers were discarded instead of being binned into consensus sequences. MiTCR, with a Q25 quality threshold and the strictest error-elimination algorithm, was used for CDR3 identification, clonotype clustering and error correction. A nonparametric unseen species model with Euler transformation was used to estimate a lower bound on total TCR beta diversity. The public reads were reprocessed in TCRdb via fastp at Q25 and MiXCR, keeping in-frame beta chains. Rows with one shared CDR3 protein collapse into an entry with the most common genes and DNA. TCRdb, not the original authors, processed these V and J calls. For this sample the table gives about 1.6 million distinct CDR3 sequences, of which about 35% were detected only once. Roughly 12% of the sample is in the top ten clones.

General conclusions and limits of the study: A strong correlation was found between observed TCR beta diversity and the percentage of naive T cells measured by flow cytometry. Total diversity estimates from one million sequenced T cells were considered lower bounds and underestimates. Because the CMV infection status of the donors was unknown, age-related changes in expanded clonotypes may potentially have been confounded. Since profiling was done on bulk unsorted PBMCs, naive and antigen-experienced compartments could not be conclusively compared. Compared with the aged group, the long-lived group had more naive CD4+ T cells, fewer expanded clones and increased TCR diversity, suggesting age selection. As age increased, observed TCR beta diversity per million T cells dropped in a roughly linear way, and a significant reduction was already evident by age 40.

The receptor was isolated from a woman in her thirties in good health. The source material was blood. The chain is encoded by TRBV9 joined to TRBJ2-3; the D gene identity is not certain. The DNA reads TGTGCCAGCAATACAGATACGCAGTATTTT. It is translated as CASNTDTQYF.